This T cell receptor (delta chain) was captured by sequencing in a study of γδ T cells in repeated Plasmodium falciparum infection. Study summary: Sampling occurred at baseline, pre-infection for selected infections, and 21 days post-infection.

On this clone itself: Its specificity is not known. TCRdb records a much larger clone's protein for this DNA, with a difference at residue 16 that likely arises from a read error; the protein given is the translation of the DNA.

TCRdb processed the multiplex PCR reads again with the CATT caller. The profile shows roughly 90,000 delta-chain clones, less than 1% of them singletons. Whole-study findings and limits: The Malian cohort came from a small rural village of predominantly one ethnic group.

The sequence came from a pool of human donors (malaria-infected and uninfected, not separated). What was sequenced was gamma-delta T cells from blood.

The CDR3 here is CALGETSYLPQEGGLTF. The CDR3 nucleotides read TGTGCTCTTGGGGAGACTTCCTACCTCCCGCAAGAAGGTGGACTCACCTTT. No J gene was named, though the V gene is TRDV1; the D segment call TRDD3 is taken from the table without a DNA check. The length of the CDR3 is 17 residues. The germline CDR1 and CDR2 sequences are TSWWSYY and QGS.